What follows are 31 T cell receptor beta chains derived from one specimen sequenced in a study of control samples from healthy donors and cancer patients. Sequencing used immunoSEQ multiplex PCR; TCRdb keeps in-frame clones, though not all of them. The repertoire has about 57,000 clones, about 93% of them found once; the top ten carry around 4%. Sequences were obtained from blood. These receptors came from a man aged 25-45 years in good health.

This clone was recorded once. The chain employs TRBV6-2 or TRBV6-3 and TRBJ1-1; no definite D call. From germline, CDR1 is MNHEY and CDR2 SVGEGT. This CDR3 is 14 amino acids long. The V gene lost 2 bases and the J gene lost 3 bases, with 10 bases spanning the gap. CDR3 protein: CASSYGRYDTEAFF. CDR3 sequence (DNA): TGTGCCAGCAGTTACGGACGGTATGACACTGAAGCTTTCTTT.

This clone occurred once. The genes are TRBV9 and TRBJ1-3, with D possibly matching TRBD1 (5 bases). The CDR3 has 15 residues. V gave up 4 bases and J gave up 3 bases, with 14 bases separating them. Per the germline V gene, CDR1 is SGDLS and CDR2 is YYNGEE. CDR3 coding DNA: TGTGCCAGCAGCCCTCCCGGGACTCTTGGAAACACCATATATTTT. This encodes CASSPPGTLGNTIYF.

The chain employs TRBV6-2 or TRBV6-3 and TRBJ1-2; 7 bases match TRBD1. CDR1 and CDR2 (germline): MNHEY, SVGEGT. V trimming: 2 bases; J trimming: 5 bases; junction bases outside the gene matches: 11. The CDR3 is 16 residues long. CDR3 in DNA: TGTGCCAGCAGTTACGGACAAGGACAGGCCCAATATGGCTACACCTTC. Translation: CASSYGQGQAQYGYTF.

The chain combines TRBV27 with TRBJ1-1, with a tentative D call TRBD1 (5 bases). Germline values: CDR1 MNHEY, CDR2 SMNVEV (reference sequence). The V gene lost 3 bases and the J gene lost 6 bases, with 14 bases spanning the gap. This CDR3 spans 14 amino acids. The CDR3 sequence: CASSFTYQGPEAFF. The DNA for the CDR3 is TGTGCCAGCAGTTTCACGTACCAGGGACCTGAAGCTTTCTTT.

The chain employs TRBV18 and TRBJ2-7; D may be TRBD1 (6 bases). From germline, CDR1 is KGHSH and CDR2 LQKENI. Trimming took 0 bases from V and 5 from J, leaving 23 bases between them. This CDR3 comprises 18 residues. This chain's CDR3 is CASSPPGGSLGADNEQYF. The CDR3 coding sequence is TGTGCCAGCTCACCACCGGGTGGGTCGTTGGGGGCGGATAACGAGCAGTACTTC.

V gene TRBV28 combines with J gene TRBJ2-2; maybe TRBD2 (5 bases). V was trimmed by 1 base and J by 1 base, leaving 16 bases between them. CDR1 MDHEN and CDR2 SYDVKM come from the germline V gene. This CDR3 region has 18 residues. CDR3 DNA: TGTGCCAGCAGTTTATCTAAGTGGGAGAGCTTGAACACCGGGGAGCTGTTTTTT. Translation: CASSLSKWESLNTGELFF.

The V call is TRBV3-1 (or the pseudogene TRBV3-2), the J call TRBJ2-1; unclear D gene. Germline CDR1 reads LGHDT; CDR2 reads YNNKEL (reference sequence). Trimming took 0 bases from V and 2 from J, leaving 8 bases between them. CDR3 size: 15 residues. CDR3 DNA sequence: TGTGCCAGCAGCCAAGACTCTAAAACCTACAATGAGCAGTTCTTC. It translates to CASSQDSKTYNEQFF.

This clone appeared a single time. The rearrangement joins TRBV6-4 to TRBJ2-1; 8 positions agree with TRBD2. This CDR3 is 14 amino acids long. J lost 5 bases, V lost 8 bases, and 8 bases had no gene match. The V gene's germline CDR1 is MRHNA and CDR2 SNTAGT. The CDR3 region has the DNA TGTGCCAGCGGGCTTACTAGCGGTCACAATGAGCAGTTCTTC. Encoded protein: CASGLTSGHNEQFF.

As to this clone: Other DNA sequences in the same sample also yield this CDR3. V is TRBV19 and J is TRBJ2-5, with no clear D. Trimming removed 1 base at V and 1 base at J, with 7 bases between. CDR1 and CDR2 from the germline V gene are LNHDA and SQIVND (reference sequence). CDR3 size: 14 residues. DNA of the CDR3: TGTGCCAGTAGTATAGGAAACAGCCAAGAGACCCAGTACTTC. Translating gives CASSIGNSQETQYF.

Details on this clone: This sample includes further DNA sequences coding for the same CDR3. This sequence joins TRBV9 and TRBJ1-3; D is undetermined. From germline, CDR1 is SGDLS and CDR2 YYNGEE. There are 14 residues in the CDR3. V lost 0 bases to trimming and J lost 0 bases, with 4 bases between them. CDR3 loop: CASSVGSSGNTIYF. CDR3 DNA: TGTGCCAGCAGCGTAGGCAGCTCTGGAAACACCATATATTTT.

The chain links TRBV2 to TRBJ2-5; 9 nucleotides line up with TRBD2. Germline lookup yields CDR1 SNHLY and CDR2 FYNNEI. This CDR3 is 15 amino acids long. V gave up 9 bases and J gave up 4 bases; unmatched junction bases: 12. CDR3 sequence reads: CASLAGSGSGETQYF. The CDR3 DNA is TGTGCCAGTCTAGCGGGATCGGGGTCGGGAGAGACCCAGTACTTC.

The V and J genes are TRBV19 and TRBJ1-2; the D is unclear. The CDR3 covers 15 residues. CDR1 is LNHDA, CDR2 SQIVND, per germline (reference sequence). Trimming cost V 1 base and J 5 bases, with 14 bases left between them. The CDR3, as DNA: TGTGCCAGTAGTATAGCCCTCCAGGACGGGTATGGCTACACCTTC. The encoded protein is CASSIALQDGYGYTF.

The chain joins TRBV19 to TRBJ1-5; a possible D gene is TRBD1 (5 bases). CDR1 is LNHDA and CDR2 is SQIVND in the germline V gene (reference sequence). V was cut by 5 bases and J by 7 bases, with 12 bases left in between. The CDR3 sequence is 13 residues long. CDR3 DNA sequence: TGTGCCAGTAGTCGGGGGATGGGACAGCCCCAGCATTTT. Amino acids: CASSRGMGQPQHF.

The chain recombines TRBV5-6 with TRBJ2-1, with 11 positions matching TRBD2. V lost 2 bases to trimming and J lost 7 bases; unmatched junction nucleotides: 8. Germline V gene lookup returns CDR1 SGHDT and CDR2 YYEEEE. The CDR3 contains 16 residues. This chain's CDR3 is CASSFKASGRKNEQFF. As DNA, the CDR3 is TGTGCCAGCAGCTTCAAGGCTAGCGGGAGGAAAAATGAGCAGTTCTTC.

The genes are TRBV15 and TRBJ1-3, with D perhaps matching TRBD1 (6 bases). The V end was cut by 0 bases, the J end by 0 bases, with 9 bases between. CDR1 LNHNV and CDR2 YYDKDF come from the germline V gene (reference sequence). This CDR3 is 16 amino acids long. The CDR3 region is CATSREETGSGNTIYF. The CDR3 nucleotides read TGTGCCACCAGCAGAGAGGAGACAGGCTCTGGAAACACCATATATTTT. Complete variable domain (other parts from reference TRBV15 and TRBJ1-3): DAMVIQNPRYQVTQFGKPVTLSCSQTLNHNVMYWYQQKSSQAPKLLFHYYDKDFNNEADTPDNFQSRRPNTSFCFLDIRSPGLGDTAMYLCATSREETGSGNTIYFGEGSWLTVV.

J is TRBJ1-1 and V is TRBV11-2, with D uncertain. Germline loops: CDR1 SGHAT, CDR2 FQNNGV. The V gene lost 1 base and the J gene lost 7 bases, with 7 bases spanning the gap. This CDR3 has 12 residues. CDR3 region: CASSLVRFEAFF. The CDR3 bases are TGTGCCAGCAGCTTAGTACGGTTTGAAGCTTTCTTT.

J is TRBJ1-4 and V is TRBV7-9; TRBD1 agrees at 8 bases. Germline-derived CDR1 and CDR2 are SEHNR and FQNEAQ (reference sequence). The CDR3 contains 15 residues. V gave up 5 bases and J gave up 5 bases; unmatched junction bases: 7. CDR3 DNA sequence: TGTGCCAGCAGCCCCGGACAGGGCCTAAATGAAAAACTGTTTTTT. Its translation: CASSPGQGLNEKLFF. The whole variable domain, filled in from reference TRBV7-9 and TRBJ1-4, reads DTGVSQNPRHKITKRGQNVTFRCDPISEHNRLYWYRQTLGQGPEFLTYFQNEAQLEKSRLLSDRFSAERPKGSFSTLEIQRTEQGDSAMYLCASSPGQGLNEKLFFGSGTQLSVL.

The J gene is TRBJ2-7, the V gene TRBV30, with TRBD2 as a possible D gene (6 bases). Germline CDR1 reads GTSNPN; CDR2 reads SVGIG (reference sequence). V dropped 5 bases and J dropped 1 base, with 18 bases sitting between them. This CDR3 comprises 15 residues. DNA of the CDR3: TGTGCCTGGGGTTCAATGGGAGGTCGTTCCTACGAGCAGTACTTC. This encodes CAWGSMGGRSYEQYF.

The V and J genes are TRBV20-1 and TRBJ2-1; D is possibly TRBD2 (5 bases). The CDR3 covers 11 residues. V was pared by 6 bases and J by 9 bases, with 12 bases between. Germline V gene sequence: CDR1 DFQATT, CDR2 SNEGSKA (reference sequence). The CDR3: CSAPLGIEQFF. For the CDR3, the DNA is TGCAGTGCCCCACTAGGGATTGAGCAGTTCTTC.

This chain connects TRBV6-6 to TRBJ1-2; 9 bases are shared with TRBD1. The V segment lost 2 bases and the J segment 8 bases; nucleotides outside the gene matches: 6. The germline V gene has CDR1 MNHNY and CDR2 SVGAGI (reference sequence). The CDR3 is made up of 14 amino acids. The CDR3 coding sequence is TGTGCCAGCAGTTACGGACAGGGGATAGAGGGCTACACCTTC. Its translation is CASSYGQGIEGYTF.

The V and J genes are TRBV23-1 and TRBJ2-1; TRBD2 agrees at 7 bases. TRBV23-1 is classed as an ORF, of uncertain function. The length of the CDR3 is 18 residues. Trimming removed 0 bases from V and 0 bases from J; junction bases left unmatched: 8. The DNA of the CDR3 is TGCGCCAGCAGTCAATCGGGGGGGGGATTAAGCTCCTACAATGAGCAGTTCTTC. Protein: CASSQSGGGLSSYNEQFF.

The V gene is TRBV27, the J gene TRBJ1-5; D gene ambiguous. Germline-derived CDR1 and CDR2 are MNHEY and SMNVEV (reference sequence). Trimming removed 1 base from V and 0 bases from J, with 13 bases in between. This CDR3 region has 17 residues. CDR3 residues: CASSLYHTRGSNQPQHF. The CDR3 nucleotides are TGTGCCAGCAGTTTATATCACACACGGGGTAGCAATCAGCCCCAGCATTTT.

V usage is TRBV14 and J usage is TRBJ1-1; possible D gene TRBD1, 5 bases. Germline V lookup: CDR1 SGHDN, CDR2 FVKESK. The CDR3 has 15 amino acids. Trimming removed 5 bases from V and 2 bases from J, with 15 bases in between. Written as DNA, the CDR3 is TGTGCCAGCAGCTCCGGGGGGAGCAGAAACACTGAAGCTTTCTTT. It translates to CASSSGGSRNTEAFF.

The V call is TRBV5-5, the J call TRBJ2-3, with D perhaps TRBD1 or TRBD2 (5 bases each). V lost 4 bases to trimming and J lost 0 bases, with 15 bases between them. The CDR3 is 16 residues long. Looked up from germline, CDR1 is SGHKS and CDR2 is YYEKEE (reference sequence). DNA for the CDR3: TGTGCCAGCAGCCCGACCGGGGACCCGAGCACAGATACGCAGTATTTT. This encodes CASSPTGDPSTDTQYF.

The CDR3 region is CASSLSGTSFYGYTF. Here the CDR3 DNA reads TGTGCCAGCAGCTTAAGTGGTACCTCCTTCTATGGCTACACCTTC. The V and J genes are TRBV11-1 and TRBJ1-2; D uncertain. The CDR3 is 15 amino acids. The germline V gene encodes CDR1 SGHAT and CDR2 FQDESV (reference sequence). Trimming shortened V by 2 bases and J by 4 bases, and 14 bases separated the two germline ends.

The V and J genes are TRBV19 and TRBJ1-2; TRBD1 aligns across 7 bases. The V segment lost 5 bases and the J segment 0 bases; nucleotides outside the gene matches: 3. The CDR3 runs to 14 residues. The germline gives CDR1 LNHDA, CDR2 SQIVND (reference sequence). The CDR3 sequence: CASSRRGTNYGYTF. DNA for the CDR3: TGTGCCAGTAGTCGCAGGGGGACTAACTATGGCTACACCTTC.

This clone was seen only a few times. The CDR3 region is CASSLQGAQSNEKLFF. The CDR3 nucleotides read TGTGCCAGCAGCTTACAGGGGGCGCAGTCTAATGAAAAACTGTTTTTT. This chain joins TRBV7-9 and TRBJ1-4, with 8 bases lining up with TRBD1. This CDR3 is built from 16 residues. After removal of 2 bases from V and 3 bases from J, the junction contained 5 bases not matched to a gene. From germline, CDR1 is SEHNR and CDR2 FQNEAQ (reference sequence).

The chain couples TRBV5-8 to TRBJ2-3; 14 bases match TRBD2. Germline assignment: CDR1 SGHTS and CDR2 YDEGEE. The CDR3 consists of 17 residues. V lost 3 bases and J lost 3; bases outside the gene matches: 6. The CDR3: CASSSGLAGGTTDTQYF. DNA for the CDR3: TGTGCCAGCAGCTCCGGACTAGCGGGAGGTACGACAGATACGCAGTATTTT.

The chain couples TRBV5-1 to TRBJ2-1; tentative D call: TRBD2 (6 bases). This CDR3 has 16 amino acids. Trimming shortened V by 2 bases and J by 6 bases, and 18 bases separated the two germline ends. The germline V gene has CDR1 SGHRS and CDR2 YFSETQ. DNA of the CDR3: TGCGCCAGCAGCTTAGAGGATCGACTAGAGGGCAATGAGCAGTTCTTC. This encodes CASSLEDRLEGNEQFF.

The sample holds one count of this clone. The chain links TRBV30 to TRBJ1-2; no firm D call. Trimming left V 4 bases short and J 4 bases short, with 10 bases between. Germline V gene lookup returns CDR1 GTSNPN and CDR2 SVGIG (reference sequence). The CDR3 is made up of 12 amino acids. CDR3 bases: TGTGCCTGGAACTCCGTCACCTATGGCTACACCTTC. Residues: CAWNSVTYGYTF.

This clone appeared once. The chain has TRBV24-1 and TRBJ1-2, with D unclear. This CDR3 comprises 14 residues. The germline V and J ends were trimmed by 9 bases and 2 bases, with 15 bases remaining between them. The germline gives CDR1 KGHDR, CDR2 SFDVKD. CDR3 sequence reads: CATERKGENYGYTF. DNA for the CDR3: TGTGCCACCGAGAGGAAGGGCGAGAACTATGGCTACACCTTC.